This T cell receptor (beta chain) originates from a study of T cell responses to AZD1222 COVID-19 vaccine. In the study overall: Pooled together were second doses at about 4 or about 12 weeks.

Germline V CDR1 and CDR2: LGHDT, YNNKEL (reference sequence). CDR3 length: 17 amino acids. The V gene lost 4 bases and the J gene lost 3 bases, with 20 bases spanning the gap. Generated by immunoSEQ multiplex PCR, the TCRdb table keeps only in-frame clones and is missing some. The sample includes some 120,000 clones, roughly 88% of them seen just once. The clonotype originates from an adult in good health. The material was peripheral blood, obtained on day 0 of AZD1222 vaccination. The chain recombines TRBV3-1 (or the pseudogene TRBV3-2) with TRBJ2-3; perhaps TRBD2 as D (5 bases). In DNA, the CDR3 is TGTGCCAGCAGCCCCATCCGGTTGGGGTGGGAGACAGATACGCAGTATTTT. As protein: CASSPIRLGWETDTQYF.